Detailed here is one T cell receptor (beta chain). In the original processing: Amplification with reference gene primers provided the estimates of nucleated cell counts. Data came from immunoSEQ multiplex PCR; TCRdb stores just in-frame clones and leaves some out. V, J and clone size are taken as reported in that table, and D and trimming were inferred from the DNA itself. This repertoire shows 200,000 to 250,000 clones, around 90% found once; its top ten account for 3%. The data derive from a study of blood T cell repertoires in COVID-19. Study overall: PBMCs, B-cell-depleted T cells, or T cells provided the cDNA or gDNA that made up the material.

The J segment lost 1 base and the V segment lost 5 bases, leaving 18 bases of the junction unmatched. This CDR3 region has 19 residues. Germline V gene data show CDR1 as SGHTA and CDR2 as FQGNSA. The genes are TRBV7-2 and TRBJ2-3, with 7 bases that match TRBD1. The source material was peripheral blood. This clonotype originated in a man aged 55 to 70 with acute or convalescent COVID-19. The CDR3 DNA is TGTGCCAGCAGCACCGATCGGGACAGTGGGTTCTCGGGCACAGATACGCAGTATTTT. Its translation: CASSTDRDSGFSGTDTQYF.